The 27 T cell receptor beta chains in this list originate from one sample, sequenced in a study of vaccination effects on CD4 cells after COVID-19 (dated 2022 in TCRdb). In the ViraFEST assay, PBMC were stimulated with viral peptide pools, and TCR sequencing was then used to find antigen-specific CD4+ T cell clonotypes based on their expansion. After approximately 11 days of culture, CD4+ T cells were isolated with the EasySep CD4+ T cell isolation kit. PCR-confirmed SARS-CoV-2 infection had occurred in convalescent patients between March and December 2020, before the Alpha, Beta and Delta variants emerged in the United States. The library was generated by the immunoSEQ multiplex PCR assay. The table comes from immuneACCESS by way of TCRdb, which keeps in-frame sequences with V and J called. Part of the clones is missing from these tables; in studies checked, under half for an unresolved V gene and the rest for unknown reasons. The sample table records 20,000 or so clones; around 70% of these occur just once. In total, the top ten clones hold 16% of the sample.

Their target antigens are unknown. The sample consisted of CD4+ T cells from PBMCs cultured with SARS-CoV-2 spike peptides, taken before COVID-19 vaccination. In the paper's terms, the cell subset or site label means: SARS-CoV-2 spike overlapping peptide pool stimulation. The receptors come from a human donor who had a prior SARS-CoV-2 infection.

The chain recombines TRBV9 with TRBJ2-5; 10 positions match TRBD1. The trim removed 3 bases at V and 5 bases at J, leaving 7 bases unmatched. This CDR3 contains 15 residues. Germline V gene lookup returns CDR1 SGDLS and CDR2 YYNGEE. CDR3 DNA: TGTGCCAGCAGCGAGGGACAGGGGCTTATCGAGACCCAGTACTTC. Its translation: CASSEGQGLIETQYF.

The rearrangement uses TRBV5-1 and TRBJ1-2, with 7 bases lining up with TRBD1. This CDR3 spans 15 amino acids. V trimming: 2 bases; J trimming: 8 bases; junction bases outside the gene matches: 12. Germline V gene data show CDR1 as SGHRS and CDR2 as YFSETQ. CDR3 in DNA: TGCGCCAGCAGCTTTGCGTACCGGGACAGTTTGGGCTACACCTTC. Its protein product is CASSFAYRDSLGYTF.

The CDR3 here is CASSSAGSNSGNTIYF. As DNA, the CDR3 is TGTGCCAGCAGCTCGGCGGGCAGCAACTCTGGAAACACCATATATTTT. This chain uses TRBV7-9 with TRBJ1-3, with D uncertain. Per the germline V gene, CDR1 is SEHNR and CDR2 is FQNEAQ (reference sequence). This CDR3 spans 16 amino acids. V lost 4 bases and J 0 bases, leaving 13 bases between the germline ends.

J is TRBJ2-3 and V is TRBV24-1, with TRBD2 identical over 9 bases. V shed 7 bases and J 4 bases; nucleotides not matched to a gene: 5. This CDR3 comprises 14 residues. Per germline, CDR1 KGHDR and CDR2 SFDVKD. This CDR3 is CATRASGDADTQYF. The CDR3 nucleotides are TGTGCCACCAGAGCTAGCGGGGACGCAGATACGCAGTATTTT.

The chain is built from TRBV7-6 and TRBJ2-3; 9 positions match TRBD2. Germline CDR1 SGHVS, CDR2 FNYEAQ. J was trimmed by 5 bases and V by 4 bases; bases with no gene match: 13. The CDR3 length is 17 residues. The CDR3 sequence: CASSSPLSGGLRDTQYF. CDR3 coding DNA: TGTGCCAGCAGCTCGCCACTCAGCGGGGGGTTAAGAGATACGCAGTATTTT.

This clone was seen only a few times. The chain couples TRBV5-1 to TRBJ1-3; a possible D gene is TRBD1 (6 bases). This CDR3 comprises 14 residues. Deletions cut 3 bases from V and 9 bases from J, with 16 bases between. CDR1 is SGHRS, CDR2 YFSETQ, per germline. The CDR3 nucleotides read TGCGCCAGCAGCTCAACCACCACAGGGAGCACCATATATTTT. Its protein product is CASSSTTTGSTIYF.

This sequence joins TRBV12-5 and TRBJ1-1; D uncertain. V was clipped by 3 bases and J by 1 base, with 6 bases between them. Germline values: CDR1 LGHNT, CDR2 FRNRAP. The CDR3 has 13 residues. CDR3 sequence reads: CASGFRENTEAFF. For the CDR3, the DNA is TGTGCTAGTGGTTTCCGGGAGAACACTGAAGCTTTCTTT. The full variable domain, its missing parts supplied by reference TRBV12-5 and TRBJ1-1, is DARVTQTPRHKVTEMGQEVTMRCQPILGHNTVFWYRQTMMQGLELLAYFRNRAPLDDSGMPKDRFSAEMPDATLATLKIQPSEPRDSAVYFCASGFRENTEAFFGQGTRLTVV.

The chain employs TRBV5-6 and TRBJ2-2; D is possibly TRBD1 (5 bases). The CDR3 runs to 16 residues. The germline gives CDR1 SGHDT, CDR2 YYEEEE. V gave up 4 bases and J gave up 1 base, with 14 bases separating them. The CDR3 loop is CASSIQTALNTGELFF. The DNA for the CDR3 is TGTGCCAGCAGCATCCAGACAGCGCTGAACACCGGGGAGCTGTTTTTT. Supplemented by reference TRBV5-6 and TRBJ2-2, the full variable domain reads DAGVTQSPTHLIKTRGQQVTLRCSPKSGHDTVSWYQQALGQGPQFIFQYYEEEERQRGNFPDRFSGHQFPNYSSELNVNALLLGDSALYLCASSIQTALNTGELFFGEGSRLTVL.

The chain recombines TRBV7-2 with TRBJ2-2; D is undetermined. This CDR3 is 15 amino acids long. V lost 3 bases and J lost 1, with 9 bases in between. Germline values: CDR1 SGHTA, CDR2 FQGNSA. The DNA of the CDR3 is TGTGCCAGCAGCTTCGAAATCTTGAACACCGGGGAGCTGTTTTTT. Protein product: CASSFEILNTGELFF.

The rearrangement links TRBV11-3 to TRBJ2-3; D ambiguous. The germline CDR1 and CDR2 sequences are SGHNT and YENEEA. The CDR3 covers 15 residues. Trimming stripped 1 base from V and 4 bases from J, with 12 bases between. CDR3 in amino acids: CASSLGPQSSDTQYF. The CDR3 nucleotides read TGTGCCAGCAGCTTAGGGCCGCAGAGCTCAGATACGCAGTATTTT.

The chain recombines TRBV10-3 with TRBJ2-3; D is uncertain. The CDR3 is 13 amino acids. The germline V gene encodes CDR1 ENHRY and CDR2 SYGVKD. V was pared by 7 bases and J by 1 base, with 9 bases between. CDR3 bases: TGTGCCATCACATCGTCTGGCACAGATACGCAGTATTTT. It codes for CAITSSGTDTQYF.

The rearrangement links TRBV19 to TRBJ2-7; D possibly uses TRBD1 or TRBD2 (6 bases each). V was shortened by 5 bases and J by 3 bases, with 11 bases between the two germline ends. This CDR3 region has 13 residues. CDR1 and CDR2 (germline): LNHDA, SQIVND (reference sequence). In DNA, the CDR3 is TGTGCCAGTAGTGCGGGACAACTCTACGAGCAGTACTTC. The encoded protein is CASSAGQLYEQYF.

The V gene is TRBV18, the J gene TRBJ1-2; no firm D call. CDR3 size: 15 residues. Per the germline V gene, CDR1 is KGHSH and CDR2 is LQKENI. V shed 2 bases and J shed 4 bases, with 14 bases lying between them. The DNA of the CDR3 is TGTGCCAGCTCACCAGACCTGGGAGTTGGCTATGGCTACACCTTC. Translation: CASSPDLGVGYGYTF.

V usage is TRBV18 and J usage is TRBJ2-3, with D unresolved. CDR3 size: 12 residues. V was trimmed by 2 bases and J by 2 bases, leaving 2 bases between them. The germline V gene encodes CDR1 KGHSH and CDR2 LQKENI. The CDR3 sequence: CASSPNTDTQYF. The DNA of the CDR3 is TGTGCCAGCTCACCAAACACAGATACGCAGTATTTT.

V and J are TRBV28 and TRBJ1-5; D not certain. V dropped 4 bases and J dropped 3 bases, with 16 bases sitting between them. Germline V CDR1 and CDR2: MDHEN, SYDVKM. This CDR3 spans 16 amino acids. The CDR3 DNA reads TGTGCCAGCAGTTCCGGCGGATTCCTTCTCAATCAGCCCCAGCATTTT. This translates into CASSSGGFLLNQPQHF.

The V call is TRBV16, the J call TRBJ1-2; D unresolved. V was cut by 0 bases and J by 6 bases, with 11 bases left in between. The germline V gene encodes CDR1 KGHSY and CDR2 FQNENV. The CDR3 extends over 14 amino acids. The CDR3, as DNA: TGTGCCAGCAGCCAATCGATAAGTTCCCATGGCTACACCTTC. It yields the protein CASSQSISSHGYTF.

This clone was seen a few times. The CDR3 nucleotides are TGCGCCAGCAGCTTGGATCCCTGGGACCAGTACTTC. Protein: CASSLDPWDQYF. V and J are TRBV5-1 and TRBJ2-5; D not certain. The V gene lost 0 bases and the J gene lost 10 bases, with 10 bases spanning the gap. Germline V gene data show CDR1 as SGHRS and CDR2 as YFSETQ. CDR3 size: 12 residues.

The chain couples TRBV19 to TRBJ1-1, with TRBD1 matching over 12 bases. This CDR3 is 15 amino acids long. CDR1 is LNHDA and CDR2 is SQIVND in the germline V gene (reference sequence). V lost 6 bases, J lost 11 bases, and 13 bases stayed unmatched. CDR3 amino acids: CASSTNWGQGARAFF. The CDR3 nucleotides read TGTGCCAGTAGCACGAATTGGGGACAGGGGGCGCGGGCTTTCTTT.

The chain uses TRBV25-1 and TRBJ1-1; no firm D call. Between the trimmed V and J ends, which lost 5 bases and 1 base, there was a span of 5 bases. The CDR3 length is 12 residues. Germline loops: CDR1 MGHDK, CDR2 SYGVNS. The CDR3 loop is CASSPGNTEAFF. The CDR3 DNA follows: TGTGCCAGCAGTCCCGGGAACACTGAAGCTTTCTTT.

V usage is TRBV19 and J usage is TRBJ1-5, with unresolved D. The CDR3 loop spans 14 amino acids. Germline-derived CDR1 and CDR2 are LNHDA and SQIVND (reference sequence). The V gene lost 3 bases and the J gene lost 5 bases, with 11 bases spanning the gap. The chain's CDR3 is CASSIRGGYQPQHF. The CDR3 nucleotides are TGTGCCAGTAGTATCCGTGGAGGTTATCAGCCCCAGCATTTT.

The chain is built from TRBV9 and TRBJ2-7, with 8 bases aligning to TRBD2. Germline trimming cut 7 bases from V and 5 bases from J; bases unmatched to any gene: 11. The CDR3 consists of 14 residues. CDR1 and CDR2 from the germline V gene are SGDLS and YYNGEE. The CDR3: CASSRLAGGNEQYF. CDR3 coding DNA: TGTGCCAGCTCTCGACTGGCGGGAGGCAACGAGCAGTACTTC. Complete variable domain (other parts from reference TRBV9 and TRBJ2-7): DSGVTQTPKHLITATGQRVTLRCSPRSGDLSVYWYQQSLDQGLQFLIQYYNGEERAKGNILERFSAQQFPDLHSELNLSSLELGDSALYFCASSRLAGGNEQYFGPGTRLTVT.

The chain has TRBV19 and TRBJ1-5; tentatively, D is TRBD1 (5 bases). Germline CDR1 and CDR2: LNHDA and SQIVND (reference sequence). There are 18 residues in the CDR3. V was clipped by 5 bases and J by 1 base, with 21 bases between them. This chain's CDR3 is CASSPFLGRGGSNQPQHF. CDR3 DNA sequence: TGTGCCAGTAGTCCCTTCCTCGGGAGGGGCGGGAGCAATCAGCCCCAGCATTTT.

The chain combines TRBV6-5 with TRBJ1-2; D is ambiguous. The CDR3 has 14 amino acids. V was shortened by 5 bases and J by 7 bases, with 17 bases between the two germline ends. CDR1 is MNHEY and CDR2 is SVGAGI in the germline V gene. CDR3 in DNA: TGTGCCAGCAGTCGCGACTTCGACTCGTCTGGCTACACCTTC. This encodes CASSRDFDSSGYTF.

The chain couples TRBV5-1 to TRBJ2-2, with D perhaps given as TRBD1 or TRBD2 (5 bases each). Between the trimmed V and J ends, which lost 4 bases and 5 bases, there was a span of 12 bases. CDR3 length: 14 residues. Germline V gene sequence: CDR1 SGHRS, CDR2 YFSETQ. Here the CDR3 DNA reads TGCGCCAGCAGCCCGAGAGGGGTAACCGGGGAGCTGTTTTTT. It encodes CASSPRGVTGELFF.

V is TRBV2 and J is TRBJ2-7, with D perhaps TRBD1 or TRBD2 (5 bases each). The V and J ends lost 7 bases and 2 bases respectively, with 9 bases between them. Per the germline V gene, CDR1 is SNHLY and CDR2 is FYNNEI. This CDR3 has 12 amino acids. CDR3 bases: TGTGCCAGCATGGGGCGGGCCTACGAGCAGTACTTC. Its translation is CASMGRAYEQYF.

V is TRBV7-9 and J is TRBJ1-1; TRBD1 matches 7 bases. This CDR3 contains 14 residues. Germline CDR1 and CDR2: SEHNR and FQNEAQ (reference sequence). V gave up 2 bases and J gave up 4 bases; unmatched junction bases: 4. The CDR3 is CASSLTTGTTEAFF. Written as DNA, the CDR3 is TGTGCCAGCAGCTTAACGACAGGGACCACTGAAGCTTTCTTT.

The chain combines TRBV3-1 (or the pseudogene TRBV3-2) with TRBJ2-6; the D is unclear. The CDR3 spans 20 residues. Trimming took 1 base from V and 0 from J, leaving 19 bases between them. Germline CDR1 is LGHDT and CDR2 is YNNKEL (reference sequence). The CDR3 loop reads CASSQGGRSLPGSGANVLTF. As DNA, the CDR3 is TGTGCCAGCAGCCAAGGCGGCAGATCTTTACCCGGCTCTGGGGCCAACGTCCTGACTTTC.